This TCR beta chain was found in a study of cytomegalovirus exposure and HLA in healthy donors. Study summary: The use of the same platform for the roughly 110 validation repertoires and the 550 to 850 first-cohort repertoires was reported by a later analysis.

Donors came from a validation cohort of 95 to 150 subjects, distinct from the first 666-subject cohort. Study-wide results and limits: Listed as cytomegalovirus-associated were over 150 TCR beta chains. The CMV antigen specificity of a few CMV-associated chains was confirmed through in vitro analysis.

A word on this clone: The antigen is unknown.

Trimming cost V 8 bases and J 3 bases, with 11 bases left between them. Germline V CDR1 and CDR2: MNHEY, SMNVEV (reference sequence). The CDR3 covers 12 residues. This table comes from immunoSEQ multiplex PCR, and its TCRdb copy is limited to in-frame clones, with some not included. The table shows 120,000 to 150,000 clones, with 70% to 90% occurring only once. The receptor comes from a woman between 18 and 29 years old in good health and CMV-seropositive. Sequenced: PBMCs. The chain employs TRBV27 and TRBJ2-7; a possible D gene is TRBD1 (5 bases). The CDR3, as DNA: TGTGCCAGCGCTCAGGGAATCTACGAGCAGTACTTC. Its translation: CASAQGIYEQYF.